Listed here are 3 T cell receptor beta chains from one sample, sequenced in a study of T cells in localized non-small cell lung cancer. TCRdb's table, derived via immunoSEQ multiplex PCR, lists solely in-frame clones and lacks some. Of roughly 67,000 clones in the sample, around four fifths were seen once. This sample comprised peripheral blood, obtained before any cancer treatment. All receptors come from a female donor at least 60 years old with stage I lung adenocarcinoma.

This clone is labeled medium-sized. The chain uses TRBV18 and TRBJ2-7, with D unresolved. The germline CDR1 and CDR2 sequences are KGHSH and LQKENI. Trimming took off 3 bases at V and 0 bases at J, with 15 bases between the two ends. The CDR3 runs to 16 residues. The CDR3 loop reads CASSPRTWQISYEQYF. The DNA of the CDR3 is TGTGCCAGCTCACCCCGGACGTGGCAGATCTCCTACGAGCAGTACTTC. Full variable domain (outside the CDR3, taken from reference TRBV18 and TRBJ2-7): NAGVMQNPRHLVRRRGQEARLRCSPMKGHSHVYWYRQLPEEGLKFMVYLQKENIIDESGMPKERFSAEFPKEGPSILRIQQVVRGDSAAYFCASSPRTWQISYEQYFGPGTRLTVT.

V usage is TRBV6-5 and J usage is TRBJ2-1; perhaps D is TRBD1 or TRBD2 (5 bases each). Germline-derived CDR1 and CDR2 are MNHEY and SVGAGI. This CDR3 is built from 15 residues. V gave up 1 base and J gave up 3 bases, with 10 bases separating them. CDR3 sequence reads: CASSYWGSDYNEQFF. The CDR3 bases are TGTGCCAGCAGTTACTGGGGGTCGGACTACAATGAGCAGTTCTTC.

The gene calls are TRBV5-1 and TRBJ2-2, with TRBD2 matching 14 bases. V trimming: 4 bases; J trimming: 6 bases; junction bases outside the gene matches: 2. The CDR3 has 15 amino acids. Germline values: CDR1 SGHRS, CDR2 YFSETQ. This CDR3 is CASSQTSGGAGELFF. Written as DNA, the CDR3 is TGCGCCAGCAGCCAGACTAGCGGGGGGGCCGGGGAGCTGTTTTTT. Using reference TRBV5-1 and TRBJ2-2 for the parts outside the CDR3, the full variable domain is KAGVTQTPRYLIKTRGQQVTLSCSPISGHRSVSWYQQTPGQGLQFLFEYFSETQRNKGNFPGRFSGRQFSNSRSEMNVSTLELGDSALYLCASSQTSGGAGELFFGEGSRLTVL.